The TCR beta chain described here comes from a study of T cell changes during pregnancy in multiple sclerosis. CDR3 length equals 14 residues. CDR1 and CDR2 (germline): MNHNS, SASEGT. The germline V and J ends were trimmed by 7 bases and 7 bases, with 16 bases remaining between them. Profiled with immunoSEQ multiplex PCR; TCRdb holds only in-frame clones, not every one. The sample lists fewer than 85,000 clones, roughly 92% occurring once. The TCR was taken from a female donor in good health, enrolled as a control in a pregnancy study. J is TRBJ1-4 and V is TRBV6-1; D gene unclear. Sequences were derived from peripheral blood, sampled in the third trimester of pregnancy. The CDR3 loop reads CASIGSSRSEKLFF. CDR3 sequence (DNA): TGTGCCAGCATCGGGTCCTCCCGGAGTGAAAAACTGTTTTTT.